Only a few counts were recorded for the clone carrying this T cell receptor beta chain. The sample originates from a study of shared clonotypes between healthy human individuals. Study-wide background: The plates for each donor numbered three CD4 naive, three CD4 memory, two CD8 naive and one CD8 memory.

There were no recent acute infections or vaccinations among the donors, who were healthy HIV-negative adults. V trimming: 5 bases; J trimming: 5 bases; junction bases outside the gene matches: 11. CDR3 length equals 16 residues. CDR1 SGHTA and CDR2 FQGNSA come from the germline V gene. TCRdb's table, derived via immunoSEQ multiplex PCR, lists solely in-frame clones and lacks some. This sample yields some 2,000,000 clones, of which approximately 96% are seen a single time; more than 0.1% belongs to the top ten. This clonotype originated in a man between 18 and 29 years old in good health. Specimen: naive CD4+ T cells sorted from blood. Subset: CD45RA+ positively selected. This chain joins TRBV7-2 and TRBJ2-5; 10 bases align to TRBD2. CDR3 protein: CASSLSGRALGETQYF. As DNA, the CDR3 is TGTGCCAGCAGCCTGAGCGGGAGGGCGTTGGGGGAGACCCAGTACTTC.